The sequence of this T cell receptor (beta chain) was determined in a study of control samples from healthy donors and cancer patients. Libraries were prepared by immunoSEQ multiplex PCR; TCRdb keeps only in-frame clonotypes and omits some of them. Among approximately 170,000 clones listed, roughly 90% were seen once. Trimming took off 3 bases at V and 8 bases at J, with 14 bases between the two ends. Germline lookup yields CDR1 DFQATT and CDR2 SNEGSKA (reference sequence). This CDR3 region has 14 residues. This clonotype was obtained from a woman aged 45-60 years in good health. The V call is TRBV20-1, the J call TRBJ1-6; D ambiguous. The source material was blood. The CDR3 reads CSASGQVVDSPLHF. CDR3 sequence (DNA): TGCAGTGCTAGTGGGCAGGTGGTAGATTCACCCCTCCACTTT.